Below are 10 T cell receptor beta chains sequenced from a single sample in a study of blood T cells in healthy people across ages. Then a second PCR, running roughly 7 to 11 cycles, was carried out with a sample-barcoded 5' primer and a J-beta primer mix. TCRdb independently ran MiXCR on the 5' RACE reads; one entry per CDR3 protein. The sample has 700,000 to 800,000 distinct CDR3 sequences, 35% to 45% seen once. Input material: blood. The receptors shown here come from a woman aged 55-70 years in good health.

This clonotype was observed at least ten times. The genes are TRBV12-3 or TRBV12-4 and TRBJ2-5, with D perhaps TRBD2 (6 bases). The V gene lost 7 bases and the J gene lost 5 bases, with 17 bases spanning the gap. The length of the CDR3 is 14 residues. The CDR3 protein is CASNGGREWETQYF. The CDR3 nucleotides are TGTGCCAGCAACGGGGGACGGGAGTGGGAGACCCAGTACTTC.

The chain has TRBV20-1 and TRBJ2-3; 7 bases line up with TRBD2. The length of the CDR3 is 15 residues. Looked up from germline, CDR1 is DFQATT and CDR2 is SNEGSKA (reference sequence). Trimming cost V 3 bases and J 0 bases; bases outside gene matches: 6. CDR3 region: CSASAAGPSTDTQYF. Written as DNA, the CDR3 is TGCAGTGCTAGCGCAGCGGGACCGAGCACAGATACGCAGTATTTT.

This clonotype was counted ten times or more. The chain links TRBV24-1 to TRBJ2-7; either TRBD1 or TRBD2 may fit D (5 bases each). Germline CDR1 and CDR2: KGHDR and SFDVKD. Trimming cost V 12 bases and J 2 bases, with 13 bases left between them. The CDR3 is made up of 12 amino acids. This chain's CDR3 is CAAGTEAYEQYF. Written as DNA, the CDR3 is TGTGCCGCCGGGACGGAAGCCTACGAGCAGTACTTC.

Remarks on this clonotype: A much larger clone sits a single nucleotide away, making a read error possible. This CDR3 reads CSVRDGRGSDTQYF. For the CDR3, the DNA is TGCAGTGTTAGAGATGGCAGGGGCTCTGATACGCAGTATTTT. This rearrangement joins TRBV20-1 to TRBJ2-3, with D tentatively TRBD1 (6 bases). The CDR3 consists of 14 residues. Germline assignment: CDR1 DFQATT and CDR2 SNEGSKA (reference sequence).

This clonotype was seen only a few times. CDR3 nucleotides: TGTGCCAGCAGTGCGCGGGGACTCCCGTACGAGCAGTACTTC. Translated: CASSARGLPYEQYF. The chain is built from TRBV12-3 or TRBV12-4 and TRBJ2-7, with D maybe TRBD2 (6 bases). The CDR3 sequence is 14 residues long. Trimming pared 5 bases from V and 4 bases from J, leaving 15 bases between.

V and J are TRBV6-6 and TRBJ2-2, with a possible D match to TRBD1 (8 bases). V shed 5 bases and J shed 4 bases, with 17 bases lying between them. Germline V CDR1 and CDR2: MNHNY, SVGAGI (reference sequence). The CDR3 totals 16 residues. The CDR3 spells CASSLQGGSTTGELFF. In DNA form, the CDR3 reads TGTGCCAGCAGTCTACAGGGGGGGTCTACCACCGGGGAGCTGTTTTTT.

This clonotype was seen more than once but under ten times. This CDR3 is CASSSNSGEQYF. DNA for the CDR3: TGTGCCAGCAGCTCAAACTCAGGCGAGCAGTACTTC. The chain combines TRBV7-2 with TRBJ2-7; no clear D gene. Between the trimmed V and J ends, which lost 4 bases and 6 bases, there was a span of 10 bases. Germline V gives CDR1 SGHTA, CDR2 FQGNSA. The CDR3 spans 12 residues.

The genes are TRBV4-3 and TRBJ2-3; 11 nucleotides agree with TRBD2. With V trimmed by 3 bases and J by 0 bases, 8 bases remained unmatched. The CDR3 has 18 residues. Germline-derived CDR1 and CDR2 are LGHNA and YSLEER. The CDR3 sequence is CASSQGTSGSPSTDTQYF. The CDR3 bases are TGCGCCAGCAGCCAGGGAACTAGCGGGAGCCCTAGCACAGATACGCAGTATTTT.

The chain links TRBV20-1 to TRBJ2-1; 12 nucleotides match TRBD1. CDR1 DFQATT and CDR2 SNEGSKA come from the germline V gene (reference sequence). V dropped 5 bases and J dropped 8; count of bases not matched to a gene: 7. The CDR3 contains 14 residues. For the CDR3, the DNA is TGCAGTGCTTCACCGGGACAGGGGGCGGATGAGCAGTTCTTC. The encoded protein is CSASPGQGADEQFF.

In nucleotides, the CDR3 is TGTGCCAGCAGCCCCGGGACAGGGAGGAATGAAGCTTTCTTT. Translated, it gives CASSPGTGRNEAFF. The genes are TRBV9 and TRBJ1-1, with 9 positions matching TRBD1. Germline V gene lookup returns CDR1 SGDLS and CDR2 YYNGEE. Germline trimming cut 4 bases from V and 7 bases from J; bases unmatched to any gene: 8. The CDR3 covers 14 residues.